The 19 T cell receptor beta chains in this list originate from one sample, sequenced in a study of T cells in Graves' hyperthyroidism and ophthalmopathy. Amplified TCR beta CDR3 regions came from RNA transcripts. When the TCR CDR3 underwent first-round RT-PCR, the HTBI primer set was used. TCRdb independently ran MiXCR on the multiplex PCR reads; one entry per CDR3 protein. Counted here are just over 550,000 distinct CDR3 sequences, around 42% occurring once; the ten biggest clones make up approximately 8.2%. Sample: peripheral blood or thyroid tissue (not recorded which). The origin of the receptors is a woman aged 18-30 years with Graves' hyperthyroidism.

V usage is TRBV2 and J usage is TRBJ1-4; possible D gene TRBD1, 6 bases. V was shortened by 6 bases and J by 8 bases, with 16 bases between the two germline ends. This CDR3 region has 14 residues. Germline assignment: CDR1 SNHLY and CDR2 FYNNEI. Here the CDR3 reads CASRFGGGAEKLFF. As DNA, the CDR3 is TGTGCCAGCAGATTCGGTGGGGGCGCAGAAAAACTGTTTTTT. Full variable domain (rest looked up from reference TRBV2 and TRBJ1-4): EPEVTQTPSHQVTQMGQEVILRCVPISNHLYFYWYRQILGQKVEFLVSFYNNEISEKSEIFDDQFSVERPDGSNFTLKIRSTKLEDSAMYFCASRFGGGAEKLFFGSGTQLSVL.

J is TRBJ1-2 and V is TRBV6-1, with 8 bases lining up with TRBD1. With V trimmed by 6 bases and J by 3 bases, 6 bases remained unmatched. This CDR3 has 14 amino acids. Germline V gene lookup returns CDR1 MNHNS and CDR2 SASEGT. Here the CDR3 reads CASSKETGDYGYTF. In nucleotides, the CDR3 is TGTGCCAGCAGCAAAGAGACAGGGGACTATGGCTACACCTTC.

With respect to this clonotype: Mismatch with germline at one junction end may stem from a read error. The chain employs TRBV29-1 and TRBJ1-6; 8 bases map to TRBD1. Germline loops: CDR1 SQVTM, CDR2 ANQGSEA. This CDR3 has 15 residues. The CDR3 here is CSVEGAGGVDSPLHF. The CDR3 nucleotides are TGCAGTGTTGAAGGGGCAGGGGGCGTAGATTCACCCCTCCACTTT. Supplemented by reference TRBV29-1 and TRBJ1-6, the full variable domain reads SAVISQKPSRDICQRGTSLTIQCQVDSQVTMMFWYRQQPGQSLTLIATANQGSEATYESGFVIDKFPISRPNLTFSTLTVSNMSPEDSSIYLCSVEGAGGVDSPLHFGNGTRLTVT.

This clonotype occurred many times. The chain uses TRBV7-6 and TRBJ1-6; D unclear. The length of the CDR3 is 15 residues. V lost 1 base and J 6 bases, leaving 10 bases between the germline ends. The germline V gene has CDR1 SGHVS and CDR2 FNYEAQ. The CDR3 DNA is TGTGCCAGCAGCTTAGAGGATAGGGTTAATTCACCCCTCCACTTT. This gives the protein CASSLEDRVNSPLHF.

In this sample, this clonotype turned up many times. This rearrangement joins TRBV2 to TRBJ1-1; D gene unclear. The CDR3 is 13 amino acids. The V end lost 3 bases, the J end lost 8 bases, and 13 bases lay between the germline ends. Germline V gene lookup returns CDR1 SNHLY and CDR2 FYNNEI. DNA of the CDR3: TGTGCCAGCAGTGAGGCCCAACGAGGCGAAGCTTTCTTT. This sequence encodes CASSEAQRGEAFF.

This clonotype was seen ten or more times. This chain joins TRBV25-1 and TRBJ1-2; the D is unclear. The CDR3 runs 15 residues. In germline, CDR1 is MGHDK, CDR2 SYGVNS. The V and J ends lost 3 bases and 2 bases respectively, with 13 bases between them. CDR3 region: CASSDPMRENYGYTF. CDR3 DNA sequence: TGTGCCAGCAGTGATCCAATGCGGGAAAACTATGGCTACACCTTC.

This clonotype was picked up many times. This rearrangement joins TRBV29-1 to TRBJ2-7; 8 nucleotides line up with TRBD1. Trimming took 6 bases from V and 2 from J; bases not matched to a gene: 3. In germline, CDR1 is SQVTM, CDR2 ANQGSEA. The CDR3 is 12 amino acids. CDR3 region: CSVTGGTYEQYF. The CDR3 DNA reads TGCAGCGTAACAGGGGGGACCTACGAGCAGTACTTC.

This clonotype has ten or more counts. The V gene is TRBV24-1, the J gene TRBJ1-2; no clear D gene. This CDR3 region has 14 residues. The V and J ends lost 2 bases and 0 bases respectively, with 6 bases between them. Per the germline V gene, CDR1 is KGHDR and CDR2 is SFDVKD. CDR3 protein: CATSDSTPNYGYTF. Here the CDR3 DNA reads TGTGCCACCAGTGATTCGACACCTAACTATGGCTACACCTTC.

This chain connects TRBV7-9 to TRBJ2-5; 10 bases are shared with TRBD2. The DNA end lines up better with TRBJ2-1; the J call may be wrong. This CDR3 has 14 residues. Looked up from germline, CDR1 is SEHNR and CDR2 is FQNEAQ (reference sequence). The DNA of the CDR3 is TGTGCCAGCAGCCCCCCTAGCGGGAGTCTTGAGCAGTTCTTC. It codes for CASSPPSGSLEQFF.

This clonotype came up a few times. V usage is TRBV29-1 and J usage is TRBJ2-7, with D possibly matching TRBD2 (5 bases). The V gene lost 8 bases and the J gene lost 7 bases, with 18 bases spanning the gap. Germline V CDR1 and CDR2: SQVTM, ANQGSEA. The CDR3 has 12 amino acids. The CDR3 DNA reads as TGCAGCAGTGATCCACTCCGGGAAGAGCAGTACTTC. It is translated as CSSDPLREEQYF.

This clonotype came up a few times. The CDR3 DNA reads TGTGCCATCAAAGACTTGTACAATGAGCAGTTCTTC. Amino acids: CAIKDLYNEQFF. The genes are TRBV10-3 and TRBJ2-1; no clear D gene. Germline V gene data show CDR1 as ENHRY and CDR2 as SYGVKD. The CDR3 sequence is 12 residues long. The ends were cut back, 7 bases at V and 4 bases at J, with 8 bases in the middle.

The sample holds a few counts of this clonotype. J is TRBJ2-2 and V is TRBV9; D tentatively reads TRBD1 or TRBD2 (5 bases each). Germline CDR1 SGDLS, CDR2 YYNGEE. This CDR3 contains 14 residues. Trimming took off 4 bases at V and 5 bases at J, with 12 bases between the two ends. In nucleotides, the CDR3 is TGTGCCAGCAGCTCCAGGGAGTTAACCGGGGAGCTGTTTTTT. This translates into CASSSRELTGELFF.

This clonotype was seen repeatedly, ten times or more. This sequence joins TRBV10-2 and TRBJ1-2; D call uncertain. Trimming took 6 bases from V and 6 from J, leaving 14 bases between them. The germline CDR1 and CDR2 sequences are WSHSY and SAAADI. The CDR3 contains 13 residues. This CDR3 is CASRETNPNGYTF. CDR3 DNA: TGCGCCAGCAGAGAGACAAATCCCAATGGCTACACCTTC.

The chain joins TRBV6-6 to TRBJ1-6; D unclear. CDR3 length equals 13 residues. Germline V gene sequence: CDR1 MNHNY, CDR2 SVGAGI (reference sequence). V was pared by 8 bases and J by 10 bases, with 15 bases between. The CDR3 DNA reads as TGTGCCAGCTGGGCCACACTCTCCTCACCCCTCCACTTT. It translates to CASWATLSSPLHF.

This rearrangement joins TRBV5-1 to TRBJ2-7; no clear D. This CDR3 spans 15 amino acids. The V and J ends lost 1 base and 0 bases respectively, with 11 bases between them. Germline V gives CDR1 SGHRS, CDR2 YFSETQ. The DNA of the CDR3 is TGCGCCAGCAGCTTGTTGCCGGACCACTCCTACGAGCAGTACTTC. Protein product: CASSLLPDHSYEQYF. Supplemented by reference TRBV5-1 and TRBJ2-7, the full variable domain reads KAGVTQTPRYLIKTRGQQVTLSCSPISGHRSVSWYQQTPGQGLQFLFEYFSETQRNKGNFPGRFSGRQFSNSRSEMNVSTLELGDSALYLCASSLLPDHSYEQYFGPGTRLTVT.

Only a few counts were recorded for this clonotype. The chain has TRBV20-1 and TRBJ1-3; tentative D call: TRBD1 (5 bases). Trimming removed 5 bases at V and 4 bases at J, with 15 bases between. The CDR3 has 14 amino acids. CDR1 and CDR2 from the germline V gene are DFQATT and SNEGSKA (reference sequence). The CDR3 region has the DNA TGCAGTGCTGCCCGGAGGGGACTGGGAAACACCATATATTTT. It translates to CSAARRGLGNTIYF.

This clonotype turned up a few times. This sequence joins TRBV5-1 and TRBJ2-5, with D tentatively TRBD2 (5 bases). Germline values: CDR1 SGHRS, CDR2 YFSETQ. Between the trimmed V and J ends, which lost 4 bases and 3 bases, there was a span of 13 bases. This CDR3 is 14 amino acids long. DNA for the CDR3: TGCGCCAGCAGCCCGGACTGGACGAAAGAGACCCAGTACTTC. Encoded protein: CASSPDWTKETQYF.

In its sample, this clonotype was seen many times. This sequence joins TRBV7-9 and TRBJ1-3; D is ambiguous. The CDR3 contains 13 residues. Germline CDR1 SEHNR, CDR2 FQNEAQ (reference sequence). V lost 1 base to trimming and J lost 10 bases, with 11 bases between them. CDR3 in amino acids: CASSLVPGETIYF. The DNA for the CDR3 is TGTGCCAGCAGCTTAGTTCCGGGTGAGACCATATATTTT.

The V call is TRBV20-1, the J call TRBJ2-7; 7 bases are shared with TRBD1. This CDR3 region has 13 residues. Germline V gene lookup returns CDR1 DFQATT and CDR2 SNEGSKA (reference sequence). Unmatched junction bases numbered 12, after V lost 7 bases and J lost 6 bases. CDR3 residues: CSERWQGVVEQYF. CDR3 coding DNA: TGCAGTGAACGGTGGCAGGGGGTGGTCGAGCAGTACTTC.